This T cell receptor beta chain emerged from a study of control samples from healthy donors and cancer patients. Produced via immunoSEQ multiplex PCR; TCRdb's table is partial and in-frame only. The data show just under 75,000 clones, 87% seen once. V lost 4 bases to trimming and J lost 6 bases; unmatched junction nucleotides: 15. This CDR3 comprises 17 residues. CDR1 is SGDLS, CDR2 YYNGEE, per germline. V and J are TRBV9 and TRBJ1-5; 8 bases align to TRBD1. Sequenced: blood. The sequence was obtained from a woman aged 45 to 65 in good health. The CDR3 DNA reads as TGTGCCAGCAGCCCGGGGCCGGGACAGGAGATTTCTCAGCCCCAGCATTTT. Encoded protein: CASSPGPGQEISQPQHF.